The present entry profiles one TCR beta chain with its context. V was pared by 2 bases and J by 3 bases, with 32 bases between. CDR3 length: 21 residues. Germline lookup yields CDR1 SGDLS and CDR2 YYNGEE. This sample is part of a study of blood T cell repertoires in COVID-19. The wider study: Whether acute or convalescent, the COVID-19 samples came from the United States, Italy and Spain. T cells, B-cell-depleted T cells, or PBMCs supplied cDNA or gDNA.

Original analysis: Nucleated cell counts were estimated from reference gene primer amplification. The protocol was immunoSEQ multiplex PCR, while the TCRdb copy is restricted to in-frame clones and leaves out a portion. The V and J calls and clone size are taken from that table; D and trimming were inferred from the DNA. Among over 400,000 clones listed, around 85% were seen once. The origin of this receptor is a human donor in a cohort sampled during active COVID-19. Source material: peripheral blood. The chain carries TRBV9 and TRBJ1-2; a possible D gene is TRBD1 (6 bases). CDR3 sequence: CASSVAVTQGQTASGYYGYTF. The CDR3 DNA reads TGTGCCAGCAGCGTGGCGGTCACCCAGGGGCAAACCGCCTCCGGCTACTATGGCTACACCTTC.